This T cell receptor (beta chain) was recorded in a study of memory CD4+ T cells and cytomegalovirus serostatus (dated 2019 in TCRdb). Background on the whole study: The cohort comprised 33 healthy Belgian adults, 9 CMV seropositive and around 25 CMV seronegative. To replicate a published TCR-based CMV serostatus classifier, the study sequenced CD4+ memory TCRbeta repertoires from a Belgian cohort whose cytomegalovirus serostatus was known.

V loses 3 bases of germline sequence and J loses 0 bases, and the interval between the two ends is 11 bases. From the germline V gene, CDR1 is LGHNA and CDR2 is YSLEER. Taken from cysteine to phenylalanine, the CDR3 has 15 residues. Kept here is only the CDR3 DNA, which spans 45 bases and is read in frame from base 1. Here is what the overall study found, with its caveats: Among the 150 to 200 previously reported CMV-associated TCRbeta sequences, over 65 showed up in the CD4+ memory repertoires, with each one found in between one and five individuals. The results were interpreted as suggesting that the CMV-associated TCR signature is largely present in the CD4+ memory repertoire. Only CD4+CD45RO+ memory cells were sequenced, in contrast to the original study, in which naive and memory CD4+ and CD8+ populations were covered. The original-framework classifier achieved a median bootstrapped AUC of about 0.94 with a 95% CI of 0.76-1.00 on the Belgian cohort. CMV serostatus prediction reached a median bootstrapped AUC of about 0.95 with the original framework and 0.85 to 0.91 with a US-trained random forest.

A FACSAria II was used to sort memory CD4+ T cells, defined as single viable CD3+CD4+CD8-CD45RO+ cells. CMV serostatus was assessed using a Roche Elecsys assay, by which serum IgG against CMV pp150, pp28, p38 and p52 was detected. Once the samples were thawed, total CD4+ T cells were enriched through positive selection using CD4 magnetic microbeads. Samples originated from another study that specifically interrogated the CD4+ T cell memory repertoire. Following standard operating procedures, peripheral blood mononuclear cells were isolated and cryopreserved, while serum was kept at -80 degrees C. The staining used CD3-PerCP (BW264/56), CD4-APC (RPA-T4), CD45RO-PE (UCHT1) and CD8-Pacific Orange (3B5) antibodies, and Sytox blue was used to exclude non-viable cells. The Quick-DNA Microprep Kit was used to extract genomic DNA from the sorted cells. Amplification of TCRbeta DNA was done with the immunoSEQ hsTCRbeta kit, following the protocol from the manufacturer. An Illumina MiSeq instrument was used to sequence the TCRbeta libraries. Under the source paper's analysis protocol: Once out-of-frame sequences had been removed, a few million distinct TCRbeta sequences were left, which works out to an average of about 67,000 per individual. Two values were used to score each individual: the count of about 160 previously reported CMV-associated TCRbeta sequences and the total count of productive distinct TCRbeta sequences. A beta-binomial model was reimplemented in Python, and random forests from scikit-learn, run with default parameters, were trained on data from the US cohort. Classifier performance on the Belgian cohort was summarized as median AUC with percentile confidence intervals over 10,000 bootstrap iterations. Here the immuneACCESS table is served through TCRdb, limited to in-frame sequences with V and J called. Missing clones are a known gap in these copies; in checked studies unresolved V genes cover under half, and the rest lacks a known reason. The DNA was the basis for D and trimming; V, J and clone size are from that table. This sample holds fewer than 50,000 clones; approximately 81% were observed only once. Roughly 1.1% of the sample rests with the top ten.

A note on this clone: What antigen it recognizes has not been identified. Base qualities are not recorded, but no much larger clone differs from it by a single base.

Sequences were obtained from memory CD4+ T cells from blood. The rearrangement combines TRBV4-3 with TRBJ1-2; the D gene cannot be resolved reliably. The source is an adult in good health and CMV-seronegative. The CDR3 here reads CASSQIRPTNYGYTF. The sequenced DNA is TGCGCCAGCAGCCAGATAAGGCCTACTAACTATGGCTACACCTTC.